What follows are 3 T cell receptor beta chains derived from one specimen sequenced in a study of T cells in localized non-small cell lung cancer. The protocol was immunoSEQ multiplex PCR, while the TCRdb copy is restricted to in-frame clones and leaves out a portion. The table has around 3,700 clones, roughly a fifth seen once. Source: lung tumor tissue, taken before any cancer treatment. The receptors derive from a man aged 18 to 49 with stage II lung adenocarcinoma.

The chain links TRBV18 to TRBJ2-5; TRBD1 matches 7 bases. The CDR3 spans 15 residues. Germline V CDR1 and CDR2: KGHSH, LQKENI. The V gene end was trimmed by 2 bases and the J gene end by 5 bases; junction bases not matched to a gene: 8. CDR3 coding DNA: TGTGCCAGCTCACCATATTCCGGGACAGTTGAGACCCAGTACTTC. Its protein is CASSPYSGTVETQYF.

The chain uses TRBV19 and TRBJ1-5; D unclear. Trimming shortened V by 3 bases and J by 3 bases, and 9 bases separated the two germline ends. The germline V gene has CDR1 LNHDA and CDR2 SQIVND (reference sequence). The CDR3 consists of 14 residues. Here the CDR3 reads CASSMSPTNQPQHF. For the CDR3, the DNA is TGTGCCAGTAGTATGAGTCCCACCAATCAGCCCCAGCATTTT.

This clone has a single count. This chain joins TRBV5-1 and TRBJ2-2; no definite D call. Trimming removed 0 bases from V and 0 bases from J, with 6 bases in between. Germline V lookup: CDR1 SGHRS, CDR2 YFSETQ. The CDR3 has 15 residues. CDR3 sequence (DNA): TGCGCCAGCAGCTTGGCCGGCTCGAACACCGGGGAGCTGTTTTTT. Amino acids: CASSLAGSNTGELFF.